Sequencing of this T cell receptor (beta chain) was carried out in a study of CD8 T cells in ankylosing spondylitis. Study-wide findings and caveats: Earlier work had already found some motif variants in reactive arthritis synovial fluid and blood. Disease-linked clones displayed a CD8+ phenotype and appeared relatively rarely in peripheral blood.

This clonotype was observed a handful of times. Its antigen is unidentified. This CDR3 region has 12 residues. CDR1 is SGHDT and CDR2 is YYEEEE in the germline V gene. V dropped 1 base and J dropped 9 bases, with 10 bases sitting between them. The authors made TCR beta libraries by quantitative 5'-RACE with molecular barcodes. TCRdb called the 5' RACE reads again in MiXCR, with one record for every CDR3 protein. This sample has approximately 350,000 distinct CDR3 sequences, with roughly 15% found just once. The clonotype was recovered from a male donor with ankylosing spondylitis or in good health (not recorded which). Specimen: blood, either unsorted or a sorted T cell fraction (not recorded which). The chain recombines TRBV5-6 with TRBJ1-2, with D hard to call. The CDR3 DNA sequence: TGTGCCAGCAGCTTGTCCGACAATAGCTACACCTTC. It translates to CASSLSDNSYTF. Together with reference TRBV5-6 and TRBJ1-2, the CDR3 gives the full variable domain: DAGVTQSPTHLIKTRGQQVTLRCSPKSGHDTVSWYQQALGQGPQFIFQYYEEEERQRGNFPDRFSGHQFPNYSSELNVNALLLGDSALYLCASSLSDNSYTFGSGTRLTVV.